The sequence of this T cell receptor (beta chain) was determined in a study of OX40 agonist ivuxolimab in advanced cancers. Study background: The drug used for patients, ivuxolimab, was an agonistic anti-OX40 (CD134) antibody. Findings of the study overall: There was clonal expansion of CD4+ and CD8+ blood T cells by week 6 at 0.1 to 3.0 mg/kg.

Details on this clone: What it recognizes is unknown.

Assay: immunoSEQ multiplex PCR; the TCRdb copy retains only in-frame clones and omits some. The table lists roughly 40,000 clones, around nine tenths of them singletons. Trimming removed 5 bases at V and 3 bases at J, with 18 bases between. The CDR3 has 16 residues. Germline CDR1 and CDR2: LNHDA and SQIVND (reference sequence). This sequence originates from an adult with an advanced solid tumor such as melanoma, head and neck, liver or kidney cancer. This chain links TRBV19 with TRBJ2-3, with D perhaps matching TRBD2 (6 bases). The sequencing used CD4+ or CD8+ T cells sorted from blood, collected in a trial of the OX40 agonist ivuxolimab. Here the CDR3 reads CASSHGGGALTDTQYF. The DNA of the CDR3 is TGTGCCAGTAGTCACGGTGGCGGGGCCCTAACAGATACGCAGTATTTT.